One and the same sample provided the 27 T cell receptor beta chains below, sequenced in a study of OX40 agonist ivuxolimab in advanced cancers. Using immunoSEQ multiplex PCR, the repertoire was profiled, and TCRdb retains in-frame clones only, with some absent. Among 40,000 to 55,000 clones listed, 86% were seen once. The sequences come from CD4+ or CD8+ T cells sorted from blood, collected in a trial of the OX40 agonist ivuxolimab. These receptors originate from an adult with an advanced solid tumor such as melanoma, head and neck, liver or kidney cancer.

The chain uses TRBV19 and TRBJ1-6; D call uncertain. The V and J ends lost 7 bases and 5 bases respectively, with 15 bases between them. CDR3 length: 15 amino acids. Germline loops: CDR1 LNHDA, CDR2 SQIVND (reference sequence). In nucleotides, the CDR3 is TGTGCCAGTAAAGGTTCGCAGCTGGATAATTCACCCCTCCACTTT. This codes for CASKGSQLDNSPLHF.

The chain uses TRBV4-1 and TRBJ2-3; D ambiguous. Germline assignment: CDR1 MGHRA and CDR2 YSYEKL. This CDR3 region has 13 residues. Trimming took off 1 base at V and 2 bases at J, with 4 bases between the two ends. CDR3 amino acids: CASSQGHTDTQYF. In DNA form, the CDR3 reads TGCGCCAGCAGCCAAGGACACACAGATACGCAGTATTTT.

The V call is TRBV28, the J call TRBJ1-2; 10 nucleotides align to TRBD1. The CDR3 contains 17 residues. The V gene end was trimmed by 3 bases and the J gene end by 2 bases; junction bases not matched to a gene: 9. CDR1 MDHEN and CDR2 SYDVKM come from the germline V gene. This CDR3 reads CASSFHGTGDQNYGYTF. The CDR3 DNA reads TGTGCCAGCAGTTTTCATGGGACAGGGGACCAAAACTATGGCTACACCTTC.

This clone came up once. In DNA form, the CDR3 reads TGTGCCAGCTCACCCGTGAGGAGCACTGAAGCTTTCTTT. Protein: CASSPVRSTEAFF. V and J are TRBV18 and TRBJ1-1; D is unclear. The CDR3 totals 13 residues. Germline values: CDR1 KGHSH, CDR2 LQKENI. Trimming stripped 3 bases from V and 4 bases from J, with 9 bases between. The entire variable domain, with the rest obtained from reference TRBV18 and TRBJ1-1, is as follows: NAGVMQNPRHLVRRRGQEARLRCSPMKGHSHVYWYRQLPEEGLKFMVYLQKENIIDESGMPKERFSAEFPKEGPSILRIQQVVRGDSAAYFCASSPVRSTEAFFGQGTRLTVV.

V usage is TRBV19 and J usage is TRBJ2-1; 7 bases agree with TRBD1. The ends lost 7 bases at V and 4 bases at J; junction bases unmatched: 10. The germline gives CDR1 LNHDA, CDR2 SQIVND (reference sequence). The CDR3 has 15 amino acids. The DNA for the CDR3 is TGTGCCAGTACCCCCGGGACAGCTAAATACAATGAGCAGTTCTTC. It translates to CASTPGTAKYNEQFF.

The CDR3 protein is CAWSVTWGTRTQYF. CDR3 bases: TGTGCCTGGAGTGTAACTTGGGGGACGAGGACCCAGTACTTC. The gene calls are TRBV30 and TRBJ2-5; either TRBD1 or TRBD2 may supply D (5 bases each). CDR1 GTSNPN and CDR2 SVGIG come from the germline V gene (reference sequence). V was shortened by 0 bases and J by 7 bases, with 15 bases between the two germline ends. CDR3 length equals 14 residues. Looking up the rest from reference TRBV30 and TRBJ2-5 gives the full variable domain: SQTIHQWPATLVQPVGSPLSLECTVEGTSNPNLYWYRQAAGRGLQLLFYSVGIGQISSEVPQNLSASRPQDRQFILSSKKLLLSDSGFYLCAWSVTWGTRTQYFGPGTRLLVL.

The chain employs TRBV19 and TRBJ2-1; 8 nucleotides match TRBD1. Germline CDR1 LNHDA, CDR2 SQIVND (reference sequence). The CDR3 totals 17 residues. V gave up 4 bases and J gave up 8 bases; unmatched junction bases: 16. This chain's CDR3 is CASSTRTGGDLGDEQFF. As DNA, the CDR3 is TGTGCCAGTAGTACTCGAACAGGGGGAGACCTAGGAGATGAGCAGTTCTTC.

J is TRBJ1-1 and V is TRBV18, with 9 bases matching TRBD1. V shed 5 bases and J 5 bases; nucleotides not matched to a gene: 9. The CDR3 extends over 15 amino acids. Germline assignment: CDR1 KGHSH and CDR2 LQKENI. The CDR3 nucleotides are TGTGCCAGCTCAAAAGGGACAGGGCCGGATACTGAAGCTTTCTTT. The encoded protein is CASSKGTGPDTEAFF.

J is TRBJ2-5 and V is TRBV18; D gene ambiguous. Germline-derived CDR1 and CDR2 are KGHSH and LQKENI. This CDR3 comprises 13 residues. Trimming stripped 3 bases from V and 1 base from J, with 6 bases between. The CDR3 DNA follows: TGTGCCAGCTCACCGGGTATCCAAGAGACCCAGTACTTC. Its protein is CASSPGIQETQYF.

This sequence joins TRBV6-5 and TRBJ2-7; D may be TRBD1 (7 bases). The germline CDR1 and CDR2 sequences are MNHEY and SVGAGI. Between the trimmed V and J ends, which lost 0 bases and 2 bases, there was a span of 14 bases. The CDR3 is made up of 16 amino acids. CDR3 DNA: TGTGCCAGCAGTTACTCGAGGCAGGGGGGTCCCTACGAGCAGTACTTC. This codes for CASSYSRQGGPYEQYF.

This chain links TRBV10-3 with TRBJ1-6, with D perhaps TRBD1 (6 bases). The CDR3 has 14 amino acids. Trimming shortened V by 7 bases and J by 5 bases, and 12 bases separated the two germline ends. Germline CDR1 reads ENHRY; CDR2 reads SYGVKD. The DNA for the CDR3 is TGTGCCATCACCGCAGGGGCGCATAATTCACCCCTCCACTTT. Translating gives CAITAGAHNSPLHF.

DNA for the CDR3: TGTGCCAGCCATGGGGAATATACGCAGTATTTT. Residues: CASHGEYTQYF. The chain links TRBV19 to TRBJ2-3, with D hard to call. The CDR3 runs to 11 residues. Trimming cost V 9 bases and J 7 bases, with 11 bases left between them. The germline CDR1 and CDR2 sequences are LNHDA and SQIVND (reference sequence).

The chain joins TRBV5-1 to TRBJ1-1; D uncertain. This CDR3 is 14 amino acids long. Trimming stripped 3 bases from V and 1 base from J, with 10 bases between. CDR1 and CDR2 from the germline V gene are SGHRS and YFSETQ. This CDR3 reads CASSSQASNTEAFF. DNA of the CDR3: TGCGCCAGCAGCTCTCAAGCTTCGAACACTGAAGCTTTCTTT.

The genes are TRBV7-9 and TRBJ2-7; 8 bases agree with TRBD2. CDR1 and CDR2 from the germline V gene are SEHNR and FQNEAQ (reference sequence). V lost 3 bases to trimming and J lost 2 bases; unmatched junction nucleotides: 12. CDR3 length: 17 amino acids. The CDR3 here is CASSFGGAGAKPYEQYF. For the CDR3, the DNA is TGTGCCAGCAGCTTCGGTGGAGCGGGGGCCAAACCCTACGAGCAGTACTTC.

The V gene is TRBV5-5, the J gene TRBJ1-4, with 7 bases that match TRBD1. V gave up 4 bases and J gave up 6 bases; unmatched junction bases: 6. The germline gives CDR1 SGHKS, CDR2 YYEKEE (reference sequence). The CDR3 spans 14 residues. In nucleotides, the CDR3 is TGTGCCAGCAGCCGGACAGGCGGGGATGAAAAACTGTTTTTT. Translation: CASSRTGGDEKLFF.

This chain links TRBV11-2 with TRBJ1-1, with D unresolved. Trimming pared 4 bases from V and 6 bases from J, leaving 12 bases between. Germline V CDR1 and CDR2: SGHAT, FQNNGV. This CDR3 has 13 amino acids. In nucleotides, the CDR3 is TGTGCCAGCAGCTGGACCCCCCAGGCTGAAGCTTTCTTT. Its translation: CASSWTPQAEAFF.

The chain links TRBV6-6 to TRBJ2-6, with 9 bases fitting TRBD1. V trimming: 6 bases; J trimming: 2 bases; junction bases outside the gene matches: 5. The germline CDR1 and CDR2 sequences are MNHNY and SVGAGI (reference sequence). The CDR3 consists of 16 residues. CDR3 nucleotides: TGTGCCAGCAGGAGAACAGGGGGCACTGGGGCCAACGTCCTGACTTTC. Translated, it gives CASRRTGGTGANVLTF.

This clone turned up a few times. CDR3 nucleotides: TGTGCCATCAGGGGAACTGACATTTCGAGGGGCTACACCTTC. Translating gives CAIRGTDISRGYTF. The chain employs TRBV10-3 and TRBJ1-2; D remains unclear. Trimming stripped 6 bases from V and 8 bases from J, with 19 bases between. Germline values: CDR1 ENHRY, CDR2 SYGVKD. This CDR3 is 14 amino acids long.

The V gene is TRBV6-6, the J gene TRBJ1-4; D is perhaps TRBD1 (5 bases). The CDR3 runs 14 residues. CDR1 MNHNY and CDR2 SVGAGI come from the germline V gene (reference sequence). The V end was cut by 2 bases, the J end by 9 bases, with 13 bases between. CDR3 loop: CASSYTGAEKKLFF. CDR3 nucleotides: TGTGCCAGCAGTTACACAGGAGCAGAAAAAAAACTGTTTTTT.

V and J are TRBV28 and TRBJ1-2; no clear D gene. The CDR3 contains 12 residues. The V end lost 4 bases, the J end lost 4 bases, and 7 bases lay between the germline ends. CDR1 MDHEN and CDR2 SYDVKM come from the germline V gene. In DNA form, the CDR3 reads TGTGCCAGCAGTTATGAGTTCTATGGCTACACCTTC. Its protein is CASSYEFYGYTF.

The chain recombines TRBV7-2 with TRBJ1-1; 7 positions agree with TRBD1. The trim removed 6 bases at V and 5 bases at J, leaving 6 bases unmatched. Germline loops: CDR1 SGHTA, CDR2 FQGNSA. This CDR3 contains 13 residues. CDR3 loop: CASRVAGGTEAFF. DNA of the CDR3: TGTGCCAGCAGAGTAGCAGGGGGGACTGAAGCTTTCTTT. Supplemented by reference TRBV7-2 and TRBJ1-1, the full variable domain reads GAGVSQSPSNKVTEKGKDVELRCDPISGHTALYWYRQSLGQGLEFLIYFQGNSAPDKSGLPSDRFSAERTGGSVSTLTIQRTQQEDSAVYLCASRVAGGTEAFFGQGTRLTVV.

The rearrangement uses TRBV7-2 and TRBJ1-2, with D perhaps matching TRBD1 (5 bases). V gave up 8 bases and J gave up 0 bases, with 16 bases separating them. In germline, CDR1 is SGHTA, CDR2 FQGNSA. This CDR3 is 15 amino acids long. CDR3 nucleotides: TGTGCCAGCTTATTGAACCGGGGGGCTAACTATGGCTACACCTTC. Residues: CASLLNRGANYGYTF.

The V gene is TRBV5-1, the J gene TRBJ2-5; TRBD1 might be the D (5 bases). Trimming left V 4 bases short and J 3 bases short, with 10 bases between. This CDR3 spans 13 amino acids. The germline V gene has CDR1 SGHRS and CDR2 YFSETQ. The CDR3, as DNA: TGCGCCAGCAGCCCAGGGTGGGAAGAGACCCAGTACTTC. Encoded protein: CASSPGWEETQYF.

The V call is TRBV5-1, the J call TRBJ1-6, with 7 nucleotides matching TRBD1. CDR1 is SGHRS, CDR2 YFSETQ, per germline. The CDR3 spans 15 residues. V shed 4 bases and J 10 bases; nucleotides not matched to a gene: 11. CDR3: CASSPGGTEGSPLHF. DNA of the CDR3: TGCGCCAGCAGCCCGGGCGGGACAGAGGGGTCACCCCTCCACTTT.

The chain is built from TRBV4-1 and TRBJ1-3; 9 nucleotides line up with TRBD1. This CDR3 has 15 amino acids. Germline CDR1 is MGHRA and CDR2 is YSYEKL. V lost 6 bases and J lost 2; bases outside the gene matches: 5. The CDR3 nucleotides read TGCGCCAGCAGACCCGGGACAGGGCCTGGAAACACCATATATTTT. This codes for CASRPGTGPGNTIYF.

This chain uses TRBV5-1 with TRBJ1-1, with D possibly matching TRBD1 (5 bases). Per germline, CDR1 SGHRS and CDR2 YFSETQ. V dropped 5 bases and J dropped 6 bases, with 17 bases sitting between them. The CDR3 runs 14 residues. The CDR3 here is CASSPGRGPSEAFF. The CDR3 coding sequence is TGCGCCAGCAGTCCGGGGAGGGGTCCTTCTGAAGCTTTCTTT.

The V and J genes are TRBV30 and TRBJ2-1, with 7 positions matching TRBD1. The V gene's germline CDR1 is GTSNPN and CDR2 SVGIG (reference sequence). This CDR3 has 14 amino acids. Trimming at V came to 4 bases and at J to 7 bases, leaving 10 bases not matched to a gene. The CDR3 protein is CAWTWRGQVNEQFF. The CDR3, as DNA: TGTGCCTGGACCTGGAGAGGACAGGTAAATGAGCAGTTCTTC.